Presented here are 3 T cell receptor beta chains from one specimen sequenced in a study of T cells in Graves' hyperthyroidism and ophthalmopathy. Authors of the study amplified TCR beta CDR3 regions from RNA transcripts. TCR CDR3 underwent first-round RT-PCR with the HTBI primer set. A single record per CDR3 protein comes from TCRdb applying MiXCR to the multiplex PCR reads. Of some 250,000 distinct CDR3 sequences in the sample, 14% to 15% were seen once. The sequenced sample consisted of blood. The receptor source for this set is a woman aged 40 to 49 with Graves' hyperthyroidism that later progressed to Graves' ophthalmopathy.

In its sample, this clonotype was seen many times. The chain has TRBV20-1 and TRBJ2-7; D may be TRBD1 or TRBD2 (5 bases each). Per the germline V gene, CDR1 is DFQATT and CDR2 is SNEGSKA (reference sequence). The V gene lost 1 base and the J gene lost 3 bases, with 10 bases spanning the gap. CDR3 length: 13 residues. CDR3 residues: CSARGGKYYEQYF. CDR3 in DNA: TGCAGTGCTAGAGGGGGGAAGTACTACGAGCAGTACTTC.

This clonotype appeared many times. V and J are TRBV7-3 and TRBJ2-5; D might be TRBD1 (6 bases). Germline-derived CDR1 and CDR2 are SGHTA and FQGTGA. Trimming shortened V by 6 bases and J by 1 base, and 9 bases separated the two germline ends. The CDR3 loop spans 13 amino acids. The CDR3 sequence: CASSLDSQETQYF. CDR3 nucleotide sequence: TGTGCCAGCAGTTTGGACAGCCAAGAGACCCAGTACTTC.

The chain is built from TRBV18 and TRBJ2-1, with a tentative D call TRBD2 (5 bases). This CDR3 has 13 amino acids. CDR1 is KGHSH, CDR2 LQKENI, per germline. V lost 2 bases, J lost 6 bases, and 8 bases lay in between. In nucleotides, the CDR3 is TGTGCCAGCTCACCAGTACTAGTCAATGAGCAGTTCTTC. Translation gives CASSPVLVNEQFF.